The next 5 T cell receptor beta chains were all read from a single sample in a study of T cell repertoires in cytomegalovirus infection. Antigen specificity for these receptors is unknown. Each CDR3 protein gets one entry after TCRdb re-called the reads with MiXCR. The sample consists of around 140,000 distinct CDR3 sequences, 32% of them appearing once. Sequences were derived from CD8+ T cells from cultured PBMCs, sampled from culture after CMV antigen stimulation. These TCRs come from a human donor in good health (CMV status not recorded). Some clones in this sample may be carry-over from other donors' samples.

This clonotype has only a few counts. The chain carries TRBV6-1 and TRBJ1-4, with 8 nucleotides matching TRBD1. Looked up from germline, CDR1 is MNHNS and CDR2 is SASEGT. The CDR3 contains 15 residues. V gave up 3 bases and J gave up 6 bases; unmatched junction bases: 6. The CDR3: CASSDQDREDEKLFF. CDR3 bases: TGTGCCAGCAGTGATCAGGACAGGGAGGATGAAAAACTGTTTTTT.

This chain joins TRBV7-2 and TRBJ2-7; either TRBD1 or TRBD2 may supply D (7 bases each). V shed 7 bases and J shed 5 bases, with 15 bases lying between them. CDR3 size: 13 residues. Germline CDR1 and CDR2: SGHTA and FQGNSA. CDR3 sequence: CASTRGGWNEQYF. The CDR3 DNA sequence: TGTGCCAGCACCAGGGGGGGGTGGAACGAGCAGTACTTC. The full variable domain, its missing parts supplied by reference TRBV7-2 and TRBJ2-7, is GAGVSQSPSNKVTEKGKDVELRCDPISGHTALYWYRQSLGQGLEFLIYFQGNSAPDKSGLPSDRFSAERTGGSVSTLTIQRTQQEDSAVYLCASTRGGWNEQYFGPGTRLTVT.

This clonotype was seen ten or more times. The chain couples TRBV7-2 to TRBJ2-1, with a tentative D call TRBD2 (5 bases). This CDR3 is built from 15 residues. Germline V lookup: CDR1 SGHTA, CDR2 FQGNSA. The V and J ends lost 6 bases and 2 bases respectively, with 14 bases between them. The CDR3 DNA reads TGTGCCAGCAGGTTGGACTCCTCCACCTACAATGAGCAGTTCTTC. Residues: CASRLDSSTYNEQFF.

The rearrangement joins TRBV11-1 to TRBJ2-1; 9 bases are shared with TRBD2. Trimming cost V 1 base and J 6 bases; bases outside gene matches: 4. The germline CDR1 and CDR2 sequences are SGHAT and FQDESV (reference sequence). This CDR3 spans 15 amino acids. The CDR3 sequence is CASSLGSGGGNEQFF. CDR3 DNA sequence: TGTGCCAGCAGCTTAGGTAGCGGGGGTGGCAATGAGCAGTTCTTC.

The chain uses TRBV30 and TRBJ1-1; D unresolved. In germline, CDR1 is GTSNPN, CDR2 SVGIG (reference sequence). The CDR3 extends over 12 amino acids. V shed 0 bases and J shed 5 bases, with 7 bases lying between them. CDR3 protein: CAWSVAGTEAFF. In nucleotides, the CDR3 is TGTGCCTGGAGTGTCGCGGGGACTGAAGCTTTCTTT.